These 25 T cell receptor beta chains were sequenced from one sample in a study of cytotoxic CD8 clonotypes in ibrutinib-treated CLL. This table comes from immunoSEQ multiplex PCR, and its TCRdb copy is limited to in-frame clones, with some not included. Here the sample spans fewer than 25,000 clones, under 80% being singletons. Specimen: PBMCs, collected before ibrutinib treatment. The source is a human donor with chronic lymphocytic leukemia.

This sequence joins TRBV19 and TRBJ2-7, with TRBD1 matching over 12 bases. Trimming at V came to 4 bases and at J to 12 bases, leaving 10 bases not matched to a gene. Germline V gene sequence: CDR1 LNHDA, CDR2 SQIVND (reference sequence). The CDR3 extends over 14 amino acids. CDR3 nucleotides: TGTGCCAGTAGTACCGGGACAGGGGGCTTATTCTTGTACTTC. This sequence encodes CASSTGTGGLFLYF.

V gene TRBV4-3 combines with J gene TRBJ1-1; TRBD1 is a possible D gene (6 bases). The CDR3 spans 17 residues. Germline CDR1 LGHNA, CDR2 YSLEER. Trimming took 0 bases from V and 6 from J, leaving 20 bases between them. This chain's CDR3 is CASSQDLGSWGRAEAFF. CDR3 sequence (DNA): TGCGCCAGCAGCCAAGATTTGGGGTCATGGGGGCGCGCTGAAGCTTTCTTT.

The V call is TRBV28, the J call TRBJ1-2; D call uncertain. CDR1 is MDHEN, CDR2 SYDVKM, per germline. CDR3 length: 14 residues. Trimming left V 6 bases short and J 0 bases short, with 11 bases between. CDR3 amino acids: CASSRSRTNYGYTF. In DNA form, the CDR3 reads TGTGCCAGCAGCAGATCGCGGACTAACTATGGCTACACCTTC.

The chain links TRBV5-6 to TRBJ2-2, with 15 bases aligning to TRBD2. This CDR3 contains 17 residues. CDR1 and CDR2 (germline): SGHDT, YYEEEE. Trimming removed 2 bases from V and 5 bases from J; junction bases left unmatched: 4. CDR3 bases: TGTGCCAGCAGCTTCGGACTAGCGGGAGGGGGGACCGGGGAGCTGTTTTTT. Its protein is CASSFGLAGGGTGELFF.

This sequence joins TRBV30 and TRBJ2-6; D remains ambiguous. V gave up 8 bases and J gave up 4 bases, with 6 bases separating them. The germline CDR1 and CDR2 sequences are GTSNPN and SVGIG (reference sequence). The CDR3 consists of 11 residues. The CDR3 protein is CARLGANVLTF. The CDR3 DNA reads TGTGCCAGGTTGGGGGCCAACGTCCTGACTTTC.

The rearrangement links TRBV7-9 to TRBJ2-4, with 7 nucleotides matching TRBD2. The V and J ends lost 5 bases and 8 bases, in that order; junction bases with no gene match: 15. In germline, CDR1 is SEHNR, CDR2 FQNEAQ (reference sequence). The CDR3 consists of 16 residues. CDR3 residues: CASSTQSRGGGYIQYF. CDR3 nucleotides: TGTGCCAGCAGCACACAAAGTCGGGGCGGGGGTTACATTCAGTACTTC.

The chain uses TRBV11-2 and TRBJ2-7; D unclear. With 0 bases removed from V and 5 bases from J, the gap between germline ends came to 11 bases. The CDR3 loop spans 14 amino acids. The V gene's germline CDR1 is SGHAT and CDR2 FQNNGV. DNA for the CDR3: TGTGCCAGCAGCTTAGAGCTCAATCGGGACGAGCAGTACTTC. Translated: CASSLELNRDEQYF.

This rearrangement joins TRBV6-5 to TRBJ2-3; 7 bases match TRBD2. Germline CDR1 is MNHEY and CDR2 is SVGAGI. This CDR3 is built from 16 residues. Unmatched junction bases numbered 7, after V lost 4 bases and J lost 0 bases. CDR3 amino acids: CASSSLAGVSTDTQYF. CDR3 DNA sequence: TGTGCCAGCAGTTCCCTGGCGGGGGTTAGCACAGATACGCAGTATTTT.

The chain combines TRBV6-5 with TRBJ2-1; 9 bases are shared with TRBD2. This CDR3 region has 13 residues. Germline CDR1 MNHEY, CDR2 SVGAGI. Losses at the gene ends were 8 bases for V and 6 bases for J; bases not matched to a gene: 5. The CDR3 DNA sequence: TGTGCCAGCGGTCTAGCGGGACCCAATGAGCAGTTCTTC. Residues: CASGLAGPNEQFF.

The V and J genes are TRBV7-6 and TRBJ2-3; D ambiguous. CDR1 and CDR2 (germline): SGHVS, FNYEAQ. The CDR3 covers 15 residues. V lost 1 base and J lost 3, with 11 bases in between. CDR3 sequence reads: CASSLVGGRTDTQYF. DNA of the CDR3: TGTGCCAGCAGCTTAGTCGGCGGTCGAACAGATACGCAGTATTTT.

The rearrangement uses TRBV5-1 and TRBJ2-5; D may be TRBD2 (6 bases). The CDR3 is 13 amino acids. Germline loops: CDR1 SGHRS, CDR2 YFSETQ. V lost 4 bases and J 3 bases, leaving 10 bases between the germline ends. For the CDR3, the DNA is TGCGCCAGCAGCAACGGGGGAAAAGAGACCCAGTACTTC. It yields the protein CASSNGGKETQYF.

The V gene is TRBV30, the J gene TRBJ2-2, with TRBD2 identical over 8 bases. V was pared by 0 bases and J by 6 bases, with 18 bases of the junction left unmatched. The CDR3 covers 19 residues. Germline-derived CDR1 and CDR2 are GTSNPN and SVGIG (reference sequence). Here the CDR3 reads CAWSVHREGPKKQPGELFF. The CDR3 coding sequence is TGTGCCTGGAGTGTACACCGGGAGGGCCCCAAGAAACAACCCGGGGAGCTGTTTTTT.

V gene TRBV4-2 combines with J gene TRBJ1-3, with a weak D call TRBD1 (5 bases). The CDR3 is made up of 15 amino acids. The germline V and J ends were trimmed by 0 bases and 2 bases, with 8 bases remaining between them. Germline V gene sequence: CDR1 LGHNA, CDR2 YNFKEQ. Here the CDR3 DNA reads TGTGCCAGCAGCCAAGAGGGGCTTACTGGAAACACCATATATTTT. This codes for CASSQEGLTGNTIYF.

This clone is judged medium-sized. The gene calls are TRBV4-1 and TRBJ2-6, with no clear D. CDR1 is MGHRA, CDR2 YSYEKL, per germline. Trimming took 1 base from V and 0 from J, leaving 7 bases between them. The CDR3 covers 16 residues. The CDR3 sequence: CASSQGVVSGANVLTF. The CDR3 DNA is TGCGCCAGCAGCCAAGGGGTTGTCTCTGGGGCCAACGTCCTGACTTTC.

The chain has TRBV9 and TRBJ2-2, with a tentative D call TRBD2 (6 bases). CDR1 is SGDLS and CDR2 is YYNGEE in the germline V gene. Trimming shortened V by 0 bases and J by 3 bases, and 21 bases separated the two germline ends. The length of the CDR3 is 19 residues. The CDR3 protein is CASSVGWRGGVHYTGELFF. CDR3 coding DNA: TGTGCCAGCAGCGTAGGGTGGCGCGGCGGGGTGCACTACACCGGGGAGCTGTTTTTT.

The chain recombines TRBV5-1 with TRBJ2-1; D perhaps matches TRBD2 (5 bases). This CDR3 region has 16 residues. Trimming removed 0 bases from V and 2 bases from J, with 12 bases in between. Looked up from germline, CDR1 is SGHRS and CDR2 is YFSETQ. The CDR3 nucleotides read TGCGCCAGCAGCTTGGTGGTGGGAGTGACCTACAATGAGCAGTTCTTC. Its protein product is CASSLVVGVTYNEQFF.

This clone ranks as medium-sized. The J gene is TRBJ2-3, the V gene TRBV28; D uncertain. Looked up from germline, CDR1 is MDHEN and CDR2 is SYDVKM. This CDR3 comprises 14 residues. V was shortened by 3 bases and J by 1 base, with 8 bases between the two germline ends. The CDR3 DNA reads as TGTGCCAGCAGTTTTGTCGCGGGCACAGATACGCAGTATTTT. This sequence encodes CASSFVAGTDTQYF.

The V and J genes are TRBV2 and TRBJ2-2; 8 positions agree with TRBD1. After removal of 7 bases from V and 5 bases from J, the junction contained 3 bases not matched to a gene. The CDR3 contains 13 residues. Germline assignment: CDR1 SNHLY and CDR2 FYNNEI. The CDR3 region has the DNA TGTGCCAGCACCCGGGACAGGACCGGGGAGCTGTTTTTT. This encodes CASTRDRTGELFF.

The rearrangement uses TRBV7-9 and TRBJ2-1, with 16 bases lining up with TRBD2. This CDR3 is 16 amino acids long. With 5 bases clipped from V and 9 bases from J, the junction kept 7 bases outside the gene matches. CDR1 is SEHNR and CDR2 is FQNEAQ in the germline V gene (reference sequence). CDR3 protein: CASSPPGLAGGSEQFF. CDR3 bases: TGTGCCAGCAGCCCTCCGGGACTAGCGGGAGGGAGTGAGCAGTTCTTC.

CDR3 protein: CASRPDRNTNYGYTF. The CDR3 nucleotides are TGTGCCAGCAGGCCGGACAGGAACACTAACTATGGCTACACCTTC. This chain connects TRBV6-6 to TRBJ1-2; 7 positions agree with TRBD1. This CDR3 region has 15 residues. With V trimmed by 6 bases and J by 0 bases, 7 bases remained unmatched. Germline loops: CDR1 MNHNY, CDR2 SVGAGI (reference sequence).

CDR3 loop: CASSLARQGEGRMRKLFF. For the CDR3, the DNA is TGTGCCAGCAGCTTAGCCAGACAGGGTGAAGGTAGAATGCGGAAACTGTTTTTT. The chain links TRBV11-2 to TRBJ1-4; TRBD1 aligns across 7 bases. Germline values: CDR1 SGHAT, CDR2 FQNNGV. The CDR3 loop spans 18 amino acids. V lost 1 base and J lost 11; bases outside the gene matches: 19.

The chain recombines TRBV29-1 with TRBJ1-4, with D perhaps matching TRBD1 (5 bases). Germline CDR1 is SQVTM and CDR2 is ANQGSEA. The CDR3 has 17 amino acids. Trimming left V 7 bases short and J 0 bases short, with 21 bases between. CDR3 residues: CSALVGVRGATNEKLFF. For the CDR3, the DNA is TGCAGCGCCCTCGTAGGGGTACGGGGAGCAACTAATGAAAAACTGTTTTTT. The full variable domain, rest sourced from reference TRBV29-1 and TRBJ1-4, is SAVISQKPSRDICQRGTSLTIQCQVDSQVTMMFWYRQQPGQSLTLIATANQGSEATYESGFVIDKFPISRPNLTFSTLTVSNMSPEDSSIYLCSALVGVRGATNEKLFFGSGTQLSVL.

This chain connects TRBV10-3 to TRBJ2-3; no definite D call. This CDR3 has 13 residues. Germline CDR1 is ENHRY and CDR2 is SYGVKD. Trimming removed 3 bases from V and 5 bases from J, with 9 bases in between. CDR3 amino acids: CAISDHGRDTQYF. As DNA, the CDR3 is TGTGCCATCAGTGACCACGGACGAGATACGCAGTATTTT.

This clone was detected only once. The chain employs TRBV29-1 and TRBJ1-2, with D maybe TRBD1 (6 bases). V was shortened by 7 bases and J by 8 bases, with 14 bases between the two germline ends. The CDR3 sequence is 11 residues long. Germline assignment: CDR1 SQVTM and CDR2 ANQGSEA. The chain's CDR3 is CSAKGGLGYTF. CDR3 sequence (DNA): TGCAGCGCCAAAGGGGGGTTGGGCTACACCTTC.

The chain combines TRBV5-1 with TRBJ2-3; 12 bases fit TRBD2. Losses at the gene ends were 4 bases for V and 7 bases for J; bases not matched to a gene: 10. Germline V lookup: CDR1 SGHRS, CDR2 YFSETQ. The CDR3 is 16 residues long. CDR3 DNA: TGCGCCAGCAGCCCGGAGACTAGCGGGAGTAGGAATACGCAGTATTTT. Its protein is CASSPETSGSRNTQYF. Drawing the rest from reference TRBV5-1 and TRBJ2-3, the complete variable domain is KAGVTQTPRYLIKTRGQQVTLSCSPISGHRSVSWYQQTPGQGLQFLFEYFSETQRNKGNFPGRFSGRQFSNSRSEMNVSTLELGDSALYLCASSPETSGSRNTQYFGPGTRLTVL.